What follows describes a single T cell receptor beta chain. What it recognizes is unknown. The data originate from a study of identical twins. Notes on the study in general: Excess sharing by twins proved weaker in beta out-of-frame sequences.

The germline CDR1 and CDR2 sequences are GTSNPN and SVGIG (reference sequence). The junction had 2 bases not matched to a gene; V was cut back by 4 bases and J by 6 bases. CDR3 length: 14 residues. A single record per CDR3 protein comes from TCRdb applying MiXCR to the 5' RACE reads. In the table there are around 1.7 million distinct CDR3 sequences, roughly 35% of which are singletons. The source of this sequence is a newborn girl in good health. Sequenced material: cord blood. The chain employs TRBV30 and TRBJ2-4; 14 positions agree with TRBD2. In DNA form, the CDR3 reads TGTGCCTGGACCGGGACTAGCGGGGGAAACATTCAGTACTTC. This codes for CAWTGTSGGNIQYF.